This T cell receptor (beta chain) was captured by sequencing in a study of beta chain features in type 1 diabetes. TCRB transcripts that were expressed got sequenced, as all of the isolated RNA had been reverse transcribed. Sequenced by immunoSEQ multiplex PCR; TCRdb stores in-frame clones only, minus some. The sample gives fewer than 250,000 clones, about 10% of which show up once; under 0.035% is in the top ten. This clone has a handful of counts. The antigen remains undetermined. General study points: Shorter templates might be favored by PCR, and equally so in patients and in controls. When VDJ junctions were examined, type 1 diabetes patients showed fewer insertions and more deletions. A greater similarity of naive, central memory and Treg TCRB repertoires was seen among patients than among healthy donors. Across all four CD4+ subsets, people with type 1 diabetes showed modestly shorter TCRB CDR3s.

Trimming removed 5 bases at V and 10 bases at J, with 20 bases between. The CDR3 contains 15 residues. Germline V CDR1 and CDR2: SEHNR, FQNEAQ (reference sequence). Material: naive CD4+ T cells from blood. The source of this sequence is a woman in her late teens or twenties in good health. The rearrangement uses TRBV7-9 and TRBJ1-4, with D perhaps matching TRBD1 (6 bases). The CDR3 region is CASSEQGMGRGKLFF. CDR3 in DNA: TGTGCCAGCAGCGAACAGGGCATGGGGAGGGGAAAACTGTTTTTT.